This T cell receptor (beta chain) came from a study of blood T cells in healthy people across ages. Findings of the study overall: Whereas aged donors had fewer naive CD4+ cells, long-lived donors had more of them and higher diversity.

This clonotype was observed at least ten times. The antigen is not known. The use of a sample-barcoded 5' primer and a J-beta primer mix characterized a second PCR of roughly 6 to 11 cycles. One entry per CDR3 protein, called by TCRdb with MiXCR from the 5' RACE reads. The sample contains 900,000 to 950,000 distinct CDR3 sequences, almost 30% of which appear only once. Each donor had approximately 10 milliliters of peripheral blood drawn. Per sample, no less than 6 micrograms of total RNA were extracted. These records were also assigned to another study, of T cells of mothers and their children. This second study notes: Overlap in related mother-child pairs always slightly exceeded unrelated pairs, never significantly.

Sequenced: blood. The sequence was collected from a woman aged 35 to 49 in good health.

The DNA for the CDR3 is TGTGCCAGCAGCAGGACCGGGACAGGGTATGAGCAGTTCTTC. This encodes CASSRTGTGYEQFF. The rearrangement links TRBV7-3 to TRBJ2-1; TRBD1 aligns across 9 bases. Trimming took 5 bases from V and 8 from J; bases not matched to a gene: 7. Germline assignment: CDR1 SGHTA and CDR2 FQGTGA. The CDR3 spans 14 residues. The full variable domain, with the rest looked up from reference TRBV7-3 and TRBJ2-1, is GAGVSQTPSNKVTEKGKYVELRCDPISGHTALYWYRQSLGQGPEFLIYFQGTGAADDSGLPNDRFFAVRPEGSVSTLKIQRTERGDSAVYLCASSRTGTGYEQFFGPGTRLTVL.